A selection of T cell receptor beta chains follows, all from one sample in a study of vaccination and CD4 T cells after COVID-19. TCRdb recomputed calls from the PCR reads with MiXCR, one row per CDR3 protein. The sample carries fewer than 20,000 distinct CDR3 sequences, around 72% recorded once. Their antigen targets remain unknown. The input for sequencing was CD4+ T cells from blood, cultured in vitro, taken after SARS-CoV-2 vaccination. The receptors were sampled from a human donor who received a COVID-19 vaccine. CDR3s include the opening cysteine and the closing phenylalanine or tryptophan. The order of the fields is CDR3 DNA, CDR3 protein, D gene, clone size, J gene, V gene. A D gene is named only where the DNA matches it firmly. Some rows have no size entry. The others give once, few or many, or a class for an expanded clone.

TGTGCCAGCAGTTCGGGACAGGGGGCCGACACTGAAGCTTTCTTT | CASSSGQGADTEAFF | TRBD1 | NA | TRBJ1-1 | TRBV27
TGTGCCAGCAGCTTAGATTCCCTCGGGGCCTATGAGCAGTTCTTC | CASSLDSLGAYEQFF | NA | NA | TRBJ2-1 | TRBV11-2
TGCAGTGCCCCCAAAACCGGGACAGGGGGTAACTATGGCTACACCTTC | CSAPKTGTGGNYGYTF | TRBD1 | NA | TRBJ1-2 | TRBV20-1
TGTGCCAGCAGTGCTTTAAAAGGGACAGGGTGGGGCATGAGCCCCCAGCATTTT | CASSALKGTGWGMSPQHF | TRBD1 | NA | TRBJ1-5 | TRBV12-3/TRBV12-4
TGTGCCACCAGTGAGAACCCTAACAGGGGGGGTACAGATACGCAGTATTTT | CATSENPNRGGTDTQYF | NA | NA | TRBJ2-3 | TRBV24-1
TGTGCCACCAGCAGAGATCAGGGTACCACTGAAGCTTTCTTT | CATSRDQGTTEAFF | NA | few | TRBJ1-1 | TRBV15
TGCAGTGCTAGCCTGGGGGCAAGGGGCTACACCTTC | CSASLGARGYTF | NA | few | TRBJ1-2 | TRBV20-1
TGTGCCACCAGCAGAAATGCCGGGAGATACAATGAGCAGTTCTTC | CATSRNAGRYNEQFF | NA | NA | TRBJ2-1 | TRBV15
TGTGCCAGCATCGGGCCAACGGGGAACACTGAAGCTTTCTTT | CASIGPTGNTEAFF | NA | NA | TRBJ1-1 | TRBV11-3
TGCAGTGCCCATCACCAGGGGGCACATGGAAACACCATATATTTT | CSAHHQGAHGNTIYF | TRBD1 | NA | TRBJ1-3 | TRBV20-1
TGTGCCAGCAGCTTAGATCGAGAGACCCAGTACTTC | CASSLDRETQYF | NA | NA | TRBJ2-5 | TRBV11-2
TGCAGTGCTACCAAACAGGGGGGAAATATTTATTCACCCCTCCACTTT | CSATKQGGNIYSPLHF | TRBD1 | few | TRBJ1-6 | TRBV20-1
TGCAGCGTTGTTTCGGCGGGGCTGGTAGAGACCCAGTACTTC | CSVVSAGLVETQYF | NA | NA | TRBJ2-5 | TRBV29-1
TGTGCCAGCGCCCCGGTGGGAGAGACCCAGTACTTC | CASAPVGETQYF | NA | few | TRBJ2-5 | TRBV12-3/TRBV12-4
TGTGCCAGCACCCCGGCCCGGGGGGGGGAGACCCAGTACTTC | CASTPARGGETQYF | TRBD2 | few | TRBJ2-5 | TRBV2
TGTGCCAGCAGCTTACTGGGACGGGGCGTTTACGAGCAGTACTTC | CASSLLGRGVYEQYF | NA | few | TRBJ2-7 | TRBV7-9
TGCAGTCCCAGACAGGGGGCTGCGACCTTC | CSPRQGAATF | TRBD1 | NA | TRBJ1-2 | TRBV20-1
TGTGCCAGCAGTGGCCGTCCGGGTCTGGACTATGGCTACACCTTC | CASSGRPGLDYGYTF | NA | NA | TRBJ1-2 | TRBV5-5
TGTGCCGGTATCCAGGGACAGTTAACCAATTCACCCCTCCACTTT | CAGIQGQLTNSPLHF | TRBD1 | NA | TRBJ1-6 | TRBV19
TGTGCCAGCACCCCGTTTAGCGGGGGAACGAACACCGGGGAGCTGTTTTTT | CASTPFSGGTNTGELFF | TRBD2 | NA | TRBJ2-2 | TRBV6-1
TGTGCCAGCACGTCGGGACTAGCGTCCTACGAGCAGTACTTC | CASTSGLASYEQYF | TRBD2 | NA | TRBJ2-7 | TRBV6-1
TGTGCCAGCAGCTTAGGTCGAGAGACCCAGTACTTC | CASSLGRETQYF | NA | few | TRBJ2-5 | TRBV7-2
TGTGCCACCAGTGCCGGAAACAGGGCCCACGAGCAGTACTTC | CATSAGNRAHEQYF | NA | NA | TRBJ2-7 | TRBV24-1
TGCAGTGCTAACGAAGGGGGGGCCGACGCAGATACGCAGTATTTT | CSANEGGADADTQYF | NA | NA | TRBJ2-3 | TRBV20-1
TGTGCCTGGAGTGGGCAGTCTCGCGGCTACACCTTC | CAWSGQSRGYTF | NA | NA | TRBJ1-2 | TRBV30
TGTGCCAGCAGCCCTCGGACTAGCGGGGAGACCCAGTACTTC | CASSPRTSGETQYF | TRBD2 | NA | TRBJ2-5 | TRBV11-1